This T cell receptor (beta chain) was obtained from a study of CD8+ T cells in alopecia areata. Study at large: Oral tofacitinib, 5 to 10 mg twice daily, was given in an open-label trial.

Study-wide results and caveats: Scalp samples also yield sequences from resident alphabeta T cells of normal skin. Many expanded lesional clones persisted in scalp and blood during tofacitinib.

Looked up from germline, CDR1 is SQVTM and CDR2 is ANQGSEA. Trimming left V 3 bases short and J 4 bases short, with 13 bases between. This CDR3 region has 14 residues. Sequencing relied on a cDNA template that was reverse transcribed from extracted RNA. The data were produced by immunoSEQ multiplex PCR, yet TCRdb's version contains in-frame clones alone and is incomplete. The top ten clones hold more than 5% of a sample with under 150,000 clones, 61% of them seen once. Treatment denoted: oral pan-JAK inhibitor, 5-10 mg twice daily. For this clone: Its antigen is currently unknown.

Specimen: CD4+ T cells sorted from blood, collected at week 4, from a patient treated with tofacitinib. This receptor was obtained from a human donor with alopecia areata. This sequence joins TRBV29-1 and TRBJ2-1; D unresolved. The CDR3 sequence: CSVDVPGQYNEQFF. CDR3 DNA sequence: TGCAGCGTTGATGTACCGGGTCAGTACAATGAGCAGTTCTTC.